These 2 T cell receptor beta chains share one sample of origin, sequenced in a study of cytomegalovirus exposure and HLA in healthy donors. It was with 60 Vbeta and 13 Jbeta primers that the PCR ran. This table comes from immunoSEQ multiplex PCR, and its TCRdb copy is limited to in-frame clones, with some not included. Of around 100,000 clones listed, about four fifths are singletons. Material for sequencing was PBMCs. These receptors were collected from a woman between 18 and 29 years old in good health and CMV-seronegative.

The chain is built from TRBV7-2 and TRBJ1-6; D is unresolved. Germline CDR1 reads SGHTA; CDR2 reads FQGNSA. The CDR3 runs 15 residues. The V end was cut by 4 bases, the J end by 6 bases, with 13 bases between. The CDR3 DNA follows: TGTGCCAGCAGCTCACCCTCGGGGATTAATTCACCCCTCCACTTT. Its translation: CASSSPSGINSPLHF.

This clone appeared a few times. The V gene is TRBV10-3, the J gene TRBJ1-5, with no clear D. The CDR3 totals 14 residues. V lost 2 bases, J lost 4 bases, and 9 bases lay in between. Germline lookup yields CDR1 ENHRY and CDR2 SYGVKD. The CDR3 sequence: CAISETLSNQPQHF. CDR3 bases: TGTGCCATCAGTGAGACCCTGAGTAATCAGCCCCAGCATTTT.